What follows are 6 T cell receptor beta chains derived from one specimen sequenced in a study of tumor-infiltrating lymphocytes in primary liver carcinoma. Starting material of 500 to 600 ng total RNA yielded TCR beta cDNA via a constant-region primer. What produced the TCR beta libraries was three nested multiplex PCR rounds using slightly modified ARM-PCR. Both of the initial two PCR rounds ran for roughly 11 cycles and employed TRBV1-TRBV30 forward primers alongside a C-beta reverse primer. A single record per CDR3 protein comes from TCRdb applying MiXCR to the multiplex PCR reads. The data show nearly 200,000 distinct CDR3 sequences, less than 75% seen once. Germline DNA was also extracted, while the blood RNA originated from unsorted whole blood. Sequenced material: peripheral blood. The receptors were gathered from a woman aged 60-75 years with primary liver carcinoma and hepatitis B virus infection.

This clonotype has only one observation. At one end, the junction sequence differs from germline, possibly due to a read error. This rearrangement joins TRBV6-2 or TRBV6-3 to TRBJ2-1; TRBD2 might be the D (7 bases). The CDR3 is 14 residues long. Germline loops: CDR1 MNHEY, CDR2 SVGEGT. CDR3 region: CDSMGLGGENEQFF. Here the CDR3 DNA reads TGTGACAGCATGGGGCTAGGGGGGGAGAATGAGCAGTTCTTC.

Concerning this clonotype: At one boundary the junction diverges from the germline segment, which might be a read error. This chain links TRBV7-9 with TRBJ2-7; possibly TRBD1 or TRBD2 for D (6 bases each). CDR1 is SEHNR, CDR2 FQNEAQ, per germline (reference sequence). This CDR3 comprises 15 residues. The CDR3 region has the DNA TGTGCCAGCAGCTTAGCCCCGGGGGCTTCCTACAAGCAGTACTTC. Its protein product is CASSLAPGASYKQYF.

In this sample, this clonotype turned up a few times. Just one base apart from a much larger clone, this may be a read error. This chain connects TRBV6-5 to TRBJ1-1; 10 bases fit TRBD1. This CDR3 has 14 amino acids. From germline, CDR1 is MNHEY and CDR2 SVGAGI. CDR3 bases: TGTGCCGGCAGTTACGGGACAGGGGACCTGAGAGCTTTCTTT. Its protein is CAGSYGTGDLRAFF.

The chain has TRBV11-2 and TRBJ2-3; weak D call: TRBD1 (5 bases). The length of the CDR3 is 14 residues. Between the trimmed V and J ends, which lost 5 bases and 5 bases, there was a span of 14 bases. Germline lookup yields CDR1 SGHAT and CDR2 FQNNGV. CDR3: CASSHRTYIDTQYF. DNA for the CDR3: TGTGCCAGCAGCCATCGGACATACATAGATACGCAGTATTTT.

This clonotype occurred many times. V usage is TRBV29-1 and J usage is TRBJ2-1, with D uncertain. The CDR3 length is 11 residues. The germline gives CDR1 SQVTM, CDR2 ANQGSEA. Trimming took off 7 bases at V and 9 bases at J, with 13 bases between the two ends. The CDR3 spells CSADKRGEQFF. The DNA for the CDR3 is TGCAGCGCAGACAAAAGAGGTGAGCAGTTCTTC.

A word on this clonotype: A much larger clone differs by one base, so this may be a read error. The gene calls are TRBV6-2 or TRBV6-3 and TRBJ2-1; TRBD2 aligns across 7 bases. Germline V lookup: CDR1 MNHEY, CDR2 SVGEGT. The CDR3 length is 15 residues. Here the CDR3 DNA reads TGTGTCAGCGCCGCATCGGGACTATCGTACAATGAGCAGTTCTTC. Protein product: CVSAASGLSYNEQFF.